The 2 T cell receptor beta chains listed next were all sequenced from one sample in a study of TIL therapy for anti-PD-1-resistant metastatic lung cancer. Time point described: pre-treatment sample, taken before nivolumab and TIL therapy. The immunoSEQ assay was v3. Sequencing was performed with immunoSEQ multiplex PCR; in TCRdb, only in-frame clones are kept and a portion is missing. The sample yields 54,000 or so clones, around 90% seen once. This sample comprised blood, obtained at baseline. The receptor source for this set is a person aged 25 to 80 with non-small cell lung cancer.

The rearrangement links TRBV18 to TRBJ2-5; weak D call: TRBD2 (6 bases). From germline, CDR1 is KGHSH and CDR2 LQKENI. CDR3 length: 13 residues. The ends were cut back, 4 bases at V and 1 base at J, with 7 bases in the middle. CDR3 coding DNA: TGTGCCAGCTCACTAGCGGCCCAAGAGACCCAGTACTTC. Translated, it gives CASSLAAQETQYF.

The chain combines TRBV4-1 with TRBJ1-4, with D possibly matching TRBD1 (5 bases). Per the germline V gene, CDR1 is MGHRA and CDR2 is YSYEKL. V was cut by 1 base and J by 8 bases, with 23 bases left in between. The length of the CDR3 is 18 residues. The CDR3 here is CASSQVDHGQGLGEKLFF. The CDR3 coding sequence is TGCGCCAGCAGCCAAGTAGACCATGGGCAGGGTTTGGGAGAAAAACTGTTTTTT.